Listed below are T cell receptor beta chains from one sample, sequenced in a study of CD4 T cells in relation to SARS-CoV-2 and coronaviruses. Antigen specificity for these receptors is unknown. The table came from immunoSEQ multiplex PCR; TCRdb's copy has only in-frame clones and leaves some out. Found here are approximately 36,000 clones, 77% of them singletons; the top ten hold about a fifth. What was sequenced was memory CD4+ T cells from PBMCs, cultured in vitro. The source of these receptors is an adult with COVID-19. Both conserved end residues are part of each CDR3. Each record gives: clone size, J gene, D gene, V gene, CDR3 protein, CDR3 DNA. D genes are given only for firm matches. Not every row has a clone size; where given, it reads once, few, many or a size class.

NA,TRBJ2-3,TRBD1,TRBV28,CASSRTGGTDTQYF,TGTGCCAGCAGCCGGACAGGCGGAACAGATACGCAGTATTTT
NA,TRBJ2-1,NA,TRBV28,CASSLFWRAYNEQFF,TGTGCCAGCAGTTTGTTTTGGCGGGCATACAATGAGCAGTTCTTC
few,TRBJ1-1,NA,TRBV7-3,CASSFDGGTEAFF,TGTGCCAGCAGCTTCGATGGGGGCACTGAAGCTTTCTTT
NA,TRBJ1-1,NA,TRBV13,CASSLGGEAFF,TGTGCCAGCAGCTTAGGAGGTGAAGCTTTCTTT
NA,TRBJ2-1,NA,TRBV29-1,CSPRDQANEQFF,TGCAGCCCCCGGGACCAAGCCAATGAGCAGTTCTTC
few,TRBJ1-5,NA,TRBV30,CAWSVQGGQPQHF,TGTGCCTGGAGTGTACAGGGAGGACAGCCCCAGCATTTT
NA,TRBJ2-7,TRBD1,TRBV5-4,CASSGRTGTYEQYF,TGTGCCAGCAGCGGACGGACAGGGACCTACGAGCAGTACTTC
few,TRBJ2-7,TRBD1,TRBV5-6,CASSTRTGWEQYF,TGTGCCAGCAGCACCCGGACAGGTTGGGAGCAGTACTTC
NA,TRBJ2-5,NA,TRBV6-5,CASTRTQETQYF,TGTGCCAGCACACGGACCCAAGAGACCCAGTACTTC
NA,TRBJ2-3,NA,TRBV6-1,CASSVSDVGGTDTQYF,TGTGCCAGCAGTGTCTCGGATGTTGGCGGGACAGATACGCAGTATTTT
NA,TRBJ2-1,NA,TRBV6-5,CASSRQVRGHNEQFF,TGTGCCAGCAGTCGACAGGTTAGGGGACACAATGAGCAGTTCTTC
NA,TRBJ1-2,TRBD1,TRBV7-8,CASSKNSGGLNYGYTF,TGTGCCAGCAGCAAGAATTCAGGGGGGCTTAACTATGGCTACACCTTC
NA,TRBJ1-5,NA,TRBV5-5,CASSFRVSNQPQHF,TGTGCCAGCAGCTTCAGGGTTAGCAATCAGCCCCAGCATTTT
few,TRBJ2-5,TRBD1,TRBV27,CASSPATGITRETQYF,TGTGCCAGCAGTCCGGCGACAGGGATTACAAGAGAGACCCAGTACTTC
few,TRBJ2-1,TRBD2,TRBV7-7,CASSPRLAGERGNASYNEQFF,TGTGCCAGCAGCCCCAGACTAGCGGGAGAGCGAGGGAACGCATCCTACAATGAGCAGTTCTTC
NA,TRBJ2-7,NA,TRBV6-6,CASSPPWTHSPYEQYF,TGTGCCAGCAGTCCCCCCTGGACACACTCCCCCTACGAGCAGTACTTC
NA,TRBJ2-7,NA,TRBV11-3,CASSLSSGSSYEQYF,TGTGCCAGCAGCCTCAGTAGCGGAAGCTCCTACGAGCAGTACTTC
NA,TRBJ2-1,TRBD2,TRBV6-5,CASSWGGNEQFF,TGTGCCAGCAGTTGGGGGGGCAATGAGCAGTTCTTC
NA,TRBJ1-5,NA,TRBV28,CASSPRQATTGGQPQHF,TGTGCCAGCAGCCCCCGACAGGCTACGACCGGAGGTCAGCCCCAGCATTTT
NA,TRBJ2-1,NA,TRBV11-2,CASSLGRGSYNEQFF,TGTGCCAGCAGCTTAGGACGGGGCTCCTACAATGAGCAGTTCTTC
NA,TRBJ2-5,TRBD1,TRBV4-1,CASSQGTGFQETQYF,TGCGCCAGCAGCCAAGGGACAGGCTTCCAAGAGACCCAGTACTTC
NA,TRBJ2-3,TRBD2,TRBV27,CASNSLAGVNTDTQYF,TGTGCCAGCAACTCCCTAGCGGGAGTCAACACAGATACGCAGTATTTT
NA,TRBJ2-7,NA,TRBV11-2,CASSFGVGLAYEQYF,TGTGCCAGCAGCTTCGGGGTCGGACTCGCCTACGAGCAGTACTTC
few,TRBJ1-2,NA,TRBV6-1,CASSELGGRGYTF,TGTGCCAGCAGTGAACTTGGGGGGCGAGGCTACACCTTC
once,TRBJ2-1,NA,TRBV29-1,CSAKEGMINEQFF,TGCAGCGCCAAAGAAGGGATGATCAATGAGCAGTTCTTC
NA,TRBJ2-5,TRBD2,TRBV5-1,CASSPTTSGNVETQYF,TGCGCCAGCAGCCCAACGACTAGCGGGAACGTGGAGACCCAGTACTTC
few,TRBJ2-7,NA,TRBV23-1,CASSQHMRDRAYEQYF,TGCGCCAGCAGTCAACACATGCGGGACCGAGCCTACGAGCAGTACTTC
NA,TRBJ2-1,TRBD2,TRBV7-9,CASSPRAGAGYNEQFF,TGTGCCAGCAGCCCTAGAGCGGGAGCGGGGTACAATGAGCAGTTCTTC
NA,TRBJ2-7,NA,TRBV30,CAVSWRTPAYEQYF,TGTGCCGTGAGCTGGCGGACGCCCGCCTACGAGCAGTACTTC
NA,TRBJ1-6,NA,TRBV15,CATSRGQVDYNSPLHF,TGTGCCACCAGCAGAGGACAGGTCGACTATAATTCACCCCTCCACTTT
NA,TRBJ2-2,NA,TRBV5-6,CASSPWGTGGELFF,TGTGCCAGCAGCCCGTGGGGAACGGGCGGGGAGCTGTTTTTT
NA,TRBJ2-7,TRBD2,TRBV4-2,CASSQGGSSYEQYF,TGTGCCAGCAGCCAAGGCGGGAGCTCCTACGAGCAGTACTTC
NA,TRBJ2-7,NA,TRBV15,CATSREHRKVHEQYF,TGTGCCACCAGCAGAGAGCACAGGAAGGTGCACGAGCAGTACTTC
few,TRBJ1-6,NA,TRBV10-1,CASSERGARAASPLHF,TGCGCCAGCAGTGAACGAGGCGCCAGGGCGGCTTCACCCCTCCACTTT
NA,TRBJ2-6,NA,TRBV30,CASGRSFSGANVLTF,TGTGCCAGTGGCAGATCGTTCTCTGGGGCCAACGTCCTGACTTTC
NA,TRBJ1-2,NA,TRBV19,CASSIDQNNYGYTF,TGTGCCAGTAGTATAGATCAAAATAACTATGGCTACACCTTC
NA,TRBJ2-3,TRBD2,TRBV7-8,CASSLASRGVGADTQYF,TGTGCCAGCAGCTTAGCGTCGCGGGGGGTTGGGGCAGATACGCAGTATTTT
NA,TRBJ2-7,NA,TRBV6-5,CASSYSRSSEQYF,TGTGCCAGCAGTTACTCCAGAAGCTCCGAGCAGTACTTC
NA,TRBJ2-1,NA,TRBV15,CATSREKWGYEQFF,TGTGCCACCAGCAGAGAAAAGTGGGGCTATGAGCAGTTCTTC
NA,TRBJ2-7,NA,TRBV19,CASSNGVEAGEQYF,TGTGCCAGTAGTAACGGGGTGGAGGCCGGCGAGCAGTACTTC
NA,TRBJ2-3,NA,TRBV30,CAWTPPADTQYF,TGTGCCTGGACCCCCCCCGCAGATACGCAGTATTTT
once,TRBJ2-7,NA,TRBV18,CASSPRMGLQFPEQYF,TGTGCCAGCTCACCACGAATGGGCCTTCAGTTCCCCGAGCAGTACTTC
NA,TRBJ2-1,NA,TRBV5-1,CASSFFSWGEQFF,TGCGCCAGCAGCTTCTTTTCTTGGGGTGAGCAGTTCTTC